Listed below are T cell receptor beta chains from one sample, sequenced in a study of cytomegalovirus exposure and HLA in healthy donors. Repertoires were generated with immunoSEQ multiplex PCR, while TCRdb's copy carries only in-frame clones and drops some. The sample consists of fewer than 120,000 clones, about 80% of them appearing once. The sequenced material came from PBMCs. All receptors derive from a man aged 30-40 years in good health and CMV-seropositive. The CDR3 runs from the conserved cysteine through the conserved F or W. D genes are given only for firm matches. Clone size is stated in some rows and not others, as once, few, many or a class when expanded.

D gene	J gene	clone size	V gene	CDR3 protein	CDR3 DNA
.	TRBJ1-2	.	TRBV19	CASRQGRTTNYGYTF	TGTGCCAGTAGGCAGGGGCGGACAACTAACTATGGCTACACCTTC
.	TRBJ1-6	.	TRBV11-2	CASSFGAYNSPLHF	TGTGCCAGCAGCTTCGGTGCTTATAATTCACCCCTCCACTTT
.	TRBJ1-5	.	TRBV4-1	CASSQQANSNQPQHF	TGCGCCAGCAGCCAACAAGCAAATAGCAATCAGCCCCAGCATTTT
TRBD1	TRBJ2-7	.	TRBV7-9	CASSPIGQAYEQYF	TGTGCCAGCAGCCCGATCGGACAGGCCTACGAGCAGTACTTC
TRBD1	TRBJ1-5	.	TRBV27	CASRPLRREGGHQPQHF	TGTGCCAGCAGACCCCTGAGACGGGAAGGGGGCCATCAGCCCCAGCATTTT
.	TRBJ1-1	.	TRBV30	CAWSPTGPEAFF	TGTGCCTGGAGTCCAACAGGGCCTGAAGCTTTCTTT
TRBD1	TRBJ1-3	.	TRBV7-2	CASSLRPRDSMGNTIYF	TGTGCCAGCAGCTTACGCCCCCGGGACAGTATGGGAAACACCATATATTTT
.	TRBJ2-2	.	TRBV13	CASGRLPPPNTGELFF	TGTGCCAGCGGCCGCTTACCACCTCCGAACACCGGGGAGCTGTTTTTT
.	TRBJ1-2	.	TRBV5-1	CASSLAWATGYTF	TGCGCCAGCAGCTTGGCATGGGCTACTGGCTACACCTTC
.	TRBJ2-7	.	TRBV6-5	CASSYRNSFYEQYF	TGTGCCAGCAGTTATCGGAACAGCTTCTACGAGCAGTACTTC
.	TRBJ2-3	.	TRBV29-1	CSVFIGGTDTQYF	TGCAGCGTTTTTATAGGAGGCACAGATACGCAGTATTTT
.	TRBJ2-1	few	TRBV6-1	CASGGAGNEQFF	TGTGCCAGCGGGGGGGCCGGAAATGAGCAGTTCTTC
TRBD1	TRBJ2-2	.	TRBV19	CASSIVGGQATGELFF	TGTGCCAGTAGTATAGTTGGAGGACAGGCCACCGGGGAGCTGTTTTTT
TRBD2	TRBJ2-1	once	TRBV4-3	CASSQEAGVFYNEQFF	TGCGCCAGCAGCCAAGAGGCGGGGGTCTTCTACAATGAGCAGTTCTTC
.	TRBJ2-7	.	TRBV20-1	CSAYRAAEQYF	TGCAGTGCATACAGGGCAGCCGAGCAGTACTTC
TRBD1	TRBJ2-7	.	TRBV6-5	CASSYSGTGREQYF	TGTGCCAGCAGTTACTCCGGGACAGGGCGGGAGCAGTACTTC
.	TRBJ2-3	.	TRBV7-2	CASSLVGQGALIF	.
TRBD1	TRBJ2-7	once	TRBV6-1	CASRAGTGSSYEQYF	TGTGCCAGCAGGGCCGGGACAGGGAGCTCCTACGAGCAGTACTTC
TRBD2	TRBJ2-5	.	TRBV13	CASSRVGGEGETQYF	TGTGCCAGCAGCCGAGTGGGGGGGGAGGGAGAGACCCAGTACTTC
.	TRBJ2-7	.	TRBV7-8	CASSVGVSYEQYF	TGTGCCAGCAGCGTCGGGGTCTCCTACGAGCAGTACTTC
.	TRBJ1-2	.	TRBV28	CASRTRQPYGYTF	TGTGCCAGCAGGACTCGACAGCCCTATGGCTACACCTTC
TRBD1	TRBJ1-2	.	TRBV5-4	CASSSRDRDPYGYTF	TGTGCCAGCAGCTCCCGGGACAGGGACCCCTATGGCTACACCTTC
.	TRBJ2-7	once	TRBV6-5	CASRPVTGEQYF	TGTGCCAGCAGACCCGTAACGGGCGAGCAGTACTTC